There are a few counts of the clone carrying this T cell receptor beta chain. Its antigen is undetermined. This record belongs to a study of liver allograft versus peripheral blood T cells. Study in general: Transplanted-liver T cell receptor repertoires were compared with recipients' peripheral blood repertoires. Study conclusions and caveats: Reports indicated that T cell receptor repertoires inside liver allografts differed from those in peripheral blood.

The CDR3 has 11 amino acids. V gave up 7 bases and J gave up 6 bases, with 12 bases separating them. CDR1 is DFQATT, CDR2 SNEGSKA, per germline (reference sequence). From the reads, TCRdb called clonotypes with MiXCR, one entry per CDR3 protein. The table shows about 9,600 distinct CDR3 sequences, with roughly 15% occurring only once. The V and J genes are TRBV20-1 and TRBJ1-1; D unclear. This receptor was obtained from a human patient who had a liver transplant. A share of the T cells may be of graft donor origin. The CDR3 region has the DNA TGCAGTGTAGAGGTGGAGGCTGAAGCTTTCTTT. It translates to CSVEVEAEAFF.